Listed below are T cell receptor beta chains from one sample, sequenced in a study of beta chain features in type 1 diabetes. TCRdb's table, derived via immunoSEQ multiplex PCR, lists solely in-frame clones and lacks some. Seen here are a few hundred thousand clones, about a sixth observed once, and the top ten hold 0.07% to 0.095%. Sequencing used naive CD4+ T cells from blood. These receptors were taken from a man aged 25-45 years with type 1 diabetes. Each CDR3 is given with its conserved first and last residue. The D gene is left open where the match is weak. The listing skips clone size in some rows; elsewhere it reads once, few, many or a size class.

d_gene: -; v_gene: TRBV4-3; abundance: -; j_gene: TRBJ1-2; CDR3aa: CASSQQRQRLNYGYTF; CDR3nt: TGCGCCAGCAGCCAACAAAGACAGAGACTAAACTATGGCTACACCTTC
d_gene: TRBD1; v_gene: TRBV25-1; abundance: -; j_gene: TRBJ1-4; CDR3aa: CASSEYAQGAREKLFF; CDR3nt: TGTGCCAGCAGTGAATATGCACAGGGGGCAAGAGAAAAACTGTTTTTT
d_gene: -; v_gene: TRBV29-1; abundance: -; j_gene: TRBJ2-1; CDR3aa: CSVATPGTFF; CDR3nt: TGCAGCGTTGCCACACCCGGGACCTTCTTC
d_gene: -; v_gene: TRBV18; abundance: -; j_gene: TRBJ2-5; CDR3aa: CASSPKLTAWETQYF; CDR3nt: TGTGCCAGCTCACCAAAGCTAACCGCCTGGGAGACCCAGTACTTC
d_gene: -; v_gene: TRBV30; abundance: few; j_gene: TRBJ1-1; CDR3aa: CAWSDVGTEAFF; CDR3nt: TGTGCCTGGAGTGACGTGGGAACTGAAGCTTTCTTT
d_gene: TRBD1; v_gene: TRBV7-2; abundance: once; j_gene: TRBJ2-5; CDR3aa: CASSPRQGAPETQYF; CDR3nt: TGTGCCAGCAGCCCGAGACAGGGGGCGCCAGAGACCCAGTACTTC
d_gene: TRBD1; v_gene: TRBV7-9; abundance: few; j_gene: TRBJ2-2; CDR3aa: CASSPPSTGASGELFF; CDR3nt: TGTGCCAGCAGCCCCCCCTCCACAGGGGCATCCGGGGAGCTGTTTTTT
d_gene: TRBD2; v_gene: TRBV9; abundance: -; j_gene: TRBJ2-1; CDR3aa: CASSVASGRVYNEQFF; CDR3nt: TGTGCCAGCAGCGTAGCTAGCGGGAGGGTATACAATGAGCAGTTCTTC
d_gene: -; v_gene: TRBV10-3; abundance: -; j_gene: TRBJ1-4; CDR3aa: CAIRGEEKLFF; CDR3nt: TGTGCCATCAGGGGTGAGGAAAAACTGTTTTTT
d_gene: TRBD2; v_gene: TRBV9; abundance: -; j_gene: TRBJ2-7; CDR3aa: CASSVGAGAYEQYF; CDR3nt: TGTGCCAGCAGCGTAGGAGCGGGAGCTTACGAGCAGTACTTC
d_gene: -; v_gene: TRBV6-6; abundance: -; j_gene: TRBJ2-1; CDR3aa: CASRTVSSYNEQFF; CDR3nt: TGTGCCAGCAGAACAGTGAGCTCCTACAATGAGCAGTTCTTC
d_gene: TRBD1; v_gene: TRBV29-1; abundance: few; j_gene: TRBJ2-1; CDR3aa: CSVCTGTVYNEQFF; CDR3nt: TGCAGCGTCTGTACCGGGACAGTTTACAATGAGCAGTTCTTC
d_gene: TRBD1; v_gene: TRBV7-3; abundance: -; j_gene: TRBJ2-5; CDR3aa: CASSLTTGRGETQYF; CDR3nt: TGTGCCAGCAGCTTAACGACAGGGCGAGGGGAGACCCAGTACTTC
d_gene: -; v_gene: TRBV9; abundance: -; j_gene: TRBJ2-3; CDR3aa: CASSVTIRTDTQYF; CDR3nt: TGTGCCAGCAGCGTAACCATCCGCACAGATACGCAGTATTTT
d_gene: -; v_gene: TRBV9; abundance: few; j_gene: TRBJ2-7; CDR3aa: CASSVGAGSSYEQYF; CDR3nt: TGTGCCAGCAGCGTTGGGGCCGGGAGCTCCTACGAGCAGTACTTC
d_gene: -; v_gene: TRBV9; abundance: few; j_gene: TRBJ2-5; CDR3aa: CASSVGGQLEETQYF; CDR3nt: TGTGCCAGCAGCGTAGGAGGGCAGCTTGAAGAGACCCAGTACTTC
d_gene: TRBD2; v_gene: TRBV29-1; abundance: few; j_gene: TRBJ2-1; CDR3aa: CSVEGLAGDEQFF; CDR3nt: TGCAGCGTTGAAGGACTAGCGGGGGATGAGCAGTTCTTC
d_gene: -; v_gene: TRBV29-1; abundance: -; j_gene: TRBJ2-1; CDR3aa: CSLNGGYGEQFF; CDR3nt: TGCAGTCTTAACGGCGGTTATGGGGAGCAGTTCTTC
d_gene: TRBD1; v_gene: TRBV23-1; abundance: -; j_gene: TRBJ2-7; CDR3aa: CASSQLTDREGYF; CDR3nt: TGCGCCAGCAGTCAACTAACGGACAGGGAAGGTTACTTC
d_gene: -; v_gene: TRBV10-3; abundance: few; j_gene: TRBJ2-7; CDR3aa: CAISESPSYEQYF; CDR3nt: TGTGCCATCAGTGAGTCCCCTTCCTACGAGCAGTACTTC
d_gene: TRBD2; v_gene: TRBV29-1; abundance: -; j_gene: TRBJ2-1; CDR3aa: CSAGAVVAGDSQFF; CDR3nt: TGCAGCGCTGGAGCGGTGGTAGCGGGAGATAGCCAGTTCTTC
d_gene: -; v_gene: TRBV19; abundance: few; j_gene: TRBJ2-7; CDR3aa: CASSIRDPAYEQYF; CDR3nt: TGTGCCAGTAGTATCCGGGACCCAGCCTACGAGCAGTACTTC
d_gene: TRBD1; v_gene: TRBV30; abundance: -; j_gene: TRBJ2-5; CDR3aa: CAWSGGQQETQYF; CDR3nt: TGTGCCTGGAGTGGGGGACAGCAAGAGACCCAGTACTTC
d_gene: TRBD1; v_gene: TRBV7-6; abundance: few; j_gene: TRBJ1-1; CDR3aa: CASSLGTGMNTEAFF; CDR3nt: TGTGCCAGCAGCTTAGGGACAGGGATGAACACTGAAGCTTTCTTT
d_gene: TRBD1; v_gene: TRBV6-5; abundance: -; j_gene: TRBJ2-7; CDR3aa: CASSYAPGTVSYEQYF; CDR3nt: TGTGCCAGCAGTTACGCACCCGGGACAGTCTCCTACGAGCAGTACTTC
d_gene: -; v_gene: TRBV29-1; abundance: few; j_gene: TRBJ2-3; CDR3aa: CSVEYLRPSTDTQYF; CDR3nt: TGCAGCGTAGAATATTTACGACCTAGCACAGATACGCAGTATTTT
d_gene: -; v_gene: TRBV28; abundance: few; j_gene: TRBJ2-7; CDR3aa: CASSLLGDGASYEQYF; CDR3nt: TGTGCCAGCAGTTTGTTGGGGGACGGAGCCTCCTACGAGCAGTACTTC
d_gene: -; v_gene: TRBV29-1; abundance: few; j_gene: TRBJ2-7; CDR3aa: CSVGAGFVLNEQYF; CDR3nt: TGCAGCGTTGGGGCGGGATTCGTTCTTAACGAGCAGTACTTC
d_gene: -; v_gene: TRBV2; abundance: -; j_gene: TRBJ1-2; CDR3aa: CASRGTTAHGYTF; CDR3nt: TGTGCCAGCAGGGGGACGACCGCGCATGGCTACACCTTC
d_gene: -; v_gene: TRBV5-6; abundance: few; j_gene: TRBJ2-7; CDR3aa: CASSFDRISYEQYF; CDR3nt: TGTGCCAGCAGCTTCGACAGGATTTCCTACGAGCAGTACTTC
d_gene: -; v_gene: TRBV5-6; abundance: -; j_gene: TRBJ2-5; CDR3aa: CASSLRETQYF; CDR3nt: TGTGCCAGCAGCTTACGAGAGACCCAGTACTTC
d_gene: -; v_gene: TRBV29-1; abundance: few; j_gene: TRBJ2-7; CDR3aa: CSVVLYEQYF; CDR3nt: TGCAGCGTTGTACTTTACGAGCAGTACTTC
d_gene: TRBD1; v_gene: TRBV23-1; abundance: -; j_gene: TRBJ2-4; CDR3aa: CASSHHGTARTKNIQYF; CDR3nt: TGCGCCAGCAGTCATCATGGGACAGCAAGGACCAAAAACATTCAGTACTTC
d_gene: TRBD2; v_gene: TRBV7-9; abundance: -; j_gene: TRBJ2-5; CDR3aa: CASSFSGGRAVETQYF; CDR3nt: TGTGCCAGCAGCTTCTCTGGCGGGAGGGCCGTAGAGACCCAGTACTTC
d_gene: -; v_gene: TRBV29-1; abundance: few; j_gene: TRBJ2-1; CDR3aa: CSVVLLLNTNEQFF; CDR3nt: TGCAGCGTAGTCCTACTACTCAATACCAATGAGCAGTTCTTC
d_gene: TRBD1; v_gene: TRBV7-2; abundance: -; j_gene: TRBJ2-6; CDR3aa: CASSRGQGGGANVLTF; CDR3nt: TGTGCCAGCAGCAGAGGACAGGGAGGTGGGGCCAACGTCCTGACTTTC
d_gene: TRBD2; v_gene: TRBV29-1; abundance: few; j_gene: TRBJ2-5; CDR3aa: CSGRLAGETQYF; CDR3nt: TGCAGCGGAAGACTAGCGGGAGAGACCCAGTACTTC
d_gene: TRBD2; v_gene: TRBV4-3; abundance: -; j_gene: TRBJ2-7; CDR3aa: CASSQVTSRYSYEQYF; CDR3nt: TGCGCCAGCAGCCAAGTGACTAGCCGATACTCCTACGAGCAGTACTTC
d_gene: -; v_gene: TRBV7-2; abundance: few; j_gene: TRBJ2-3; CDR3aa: CASSFMFGTQYF; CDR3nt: TGTGCCAGCAGCTTCATGTTCGGTACGCAGTATTTT
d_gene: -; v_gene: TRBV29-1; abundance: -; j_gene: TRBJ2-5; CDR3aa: CSVSPQETQYF; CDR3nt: TGCAGCGTTAGCCCCCAAGAGACCCAGTACTTC
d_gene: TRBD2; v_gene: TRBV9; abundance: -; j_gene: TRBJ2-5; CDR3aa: CASSTRTSGSTETQYF; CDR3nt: TGTGCCAGCAGCACGCGGACTAGCGGGAGCACAGAGACCCAGTACTTC
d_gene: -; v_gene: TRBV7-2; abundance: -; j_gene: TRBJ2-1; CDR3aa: CASSPFRGGGYNEQFF; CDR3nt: TGTGCCAGCAGCCCCTTCCGAGGGGGAGGCTACAATGAGCAGTTCTTC
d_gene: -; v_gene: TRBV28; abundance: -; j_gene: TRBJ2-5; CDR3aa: CASTPFRQMEETQYF; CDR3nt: TGTGCCAGCACCCCCTTCCGGCAGATGGAAGAGACCCAGTACTTC